The present T cell receptor beta chain was sequenced within a study of blood T cell repertoires in COVID-19 (dated by TCRdb to 2018 to 2020). Background on the whole study: The collaborator samples originated in the United States, Italy and Spain and spanned the acute and convalescent phases of COVID-19. A freely available public database, intended as a resource for researchers studying the immune response to SARS-CoV-2, is where the repertoires were released. HLA class I and class II types, where available, came from metadata supplied by the sample provider rather than from assay-based typing. Samples came from the ongoing ImmuneRACE study (first 160 participants) plus 1,254 subjects from 6 global collaborators. Deeply sampled blood TCRbeta repertoires from subjects exposed to, actively infected with, or recovered from COVID-19 were included in the dataset. The material from the prospective study consisted of cDNA or gDNA derived from T cells, B-cell-depleted T cells, or PBMCs. Sample metadata almost always included a de-identified subject ID, COVID-19 status, age in years and sex. General conclusions and limits of the study: How much clinical and demographic metadata was included differed by source and by participant, and the metadata was provided uncurated.

From the cysteine through the phenylalanine, the CDR3 covers 14 amino acids. Just the 42-base CDR3 DNA is kept, in frame starting at base 1. Trimmed from V: 2 bases; trimmed from J: 4 bases; junction bases lacking a gene match: 1. Via the germline V gene, CDR1 is SGDLS and CDR2 YYNGEE. Remarks on this clone: This receptor's antigen is unknown. No much larger clone exists at a distance of one base, and base qualities are not known.

The collaborating institutions used their own protocols to collect whole blood in K2EDTA tubes. For TCRbeta analysis, collaborator samples were shipped as frozen whole blood, as isolated PBMCs, or as DNA extracted from either sample type. TCRbeta CDR3 regions were amplified from genomic DNA by means of the immunoSEQ Assay, a bias-controlled multiplex PCR. On the authors' methods: The number of nucleated cells in each sample was estimated by amplification of reference gene primers within the assay. To quantify the absolute abundance of each unique TCRbeta CDR3 rearrangement, sequence reads were collapsed and filtered. For each sample, productive Simpson clonality was calculated by taking the square root of Simpson's diversity index across productive rearrangements. What TCRdb holds here is the immuneACCESS table cut down to in-frame rearrangements. Part of the clones is not present; checked against another copy, under half of the missing clones reflect an unresolved V gene, and the others are unexplained. The DNA gave D and trimming, while V, J and clone size come from that table. For this sample there are under 85,000 clones; 88% appear just once. Roughly 6.6% of the sample lies in the top ten.

The chain is encoded by TRBV9 joined to TRBJ2-3, with 10 junctional bases fitting TRBD1. The sample taken for sequencing was peripheral blood. The receptor was isolated from a man between 65 and 85 years old with acute or convalescent COVID-19. This receptor carries the CDR3 CASSVGTGADTQYF. The DNA sequence is given as TGTGCCAGCAGCGTCGGGACAGGGGCAGATACGCAGTATTTT. With all but the CDR3 taken from the reference TRBV9 and TRBJ2-3 genes, the full variable domain is: DSGVTQTPKHLITATGQRVTLRCSPRSGDLSVYWYQQSLDQGLQFLIQYYNGEERAKGNILERFSAQQFPDLHSELNLSSLELGDSALYFCASSVGTGADTQYFGPGTRLTVL.